Shown below are 26 T cell receptor beta chains from a single sample sequenced in a study of blood T cell repertoires in COVID-19. Repertoires were generated with immunoSEQ multiplex PCR, while TCRdb's copy carries only in-frame clones and drops some. The data hold approximately 240,000 clones, with about 83% observed a single time. Sequenced input: peripheral blood. These receptors were collected from a human donor in a cohort sampled during active COVID-19.

The chain employs TRBV11-3 and TRBJ2-3; 12 positions match TRBD2. Germline V gene lookup returns CDR1 SGHNT and CDR2 YENEEA. Trimming took 5 bases from V and 4 from J; bases not matched to a gene: 4. The CDR3 loop spans 15 amino acids. CDR3 protein: CASSATSGGADTQYF. The CDR3 DNA sequence: TGTGCCAGCAGCGCGACTAGCGGGGGAGCAGATACGCAGTATTTT.

This chain joins TRBV9 and TRBJ2-7; TRBD1 might be the D (5 bases). Trimming took off 4 bases at V and 0 bases at J, with 14 bases between the two ends. This CDR3 spans 15 amino acids. The germline V gene has CDR1 SGDLS and CDR2 YYNGEE. The CDR3 sequence is CASSPFGADSYEQYF. The CDR3, as DNA: TGTGCCAGCAGCCCATTTGGGGCGGACTCCTACGAGCAGTACTTC.

This clone came up once. The chain employs TRBV25-1 and TRBJ2-7, with D possibly TRBD1 on 5 matching bases. This CDR3 spans 16 amino acids. From germline, CDR1 is MGHDK and CDR2 SYGVNS. V was cut by 8 bases and J by 2 bases, with 22 bases left in between. CDR3 sequence (DNA): TGTGCCAGCCCGGTAAGGGGCCTTGCATTGACCTACGAGCAGTACTTC. It codes for CASPVRGLALTYEQYF.

The rearrangement links TRBV3-1 (or the pseudogene TRBV3-2) to TRBJ1-1, with D tentatively TRBD1 (6 bases). The germline gives CDR1 LGHDT, CDR2 YNNKEL (reference sequence). Trimming left V 10 bases short and J 1 base short, with 13 bases between. CDR3 length: 13 amino acids. CDR3 coding DNA: TGTGCCACGACCCAACAGGGGAACACTGAAGCTTTCTTT. Its translation: CATTQQGNTEAFF.

The chain joins TRBV5-1 to TRBJ2-2, with D possibly being TRBD2 (6 bases). Germline V lookup: CDR1 SGHRS, CDR2 YFSETQ. V lost 0 bases to trimming and J lost 1 base, with 10 bases between them. There are 16 residues in the CDR3. The CDR3 DNA is TGCGCCAGCAGCTTGGAAGGAGGGCTGAACACCGGGGAGCTGTTTTTT. This translates into CASSLEGGLNTGELFF.

This chain uses TRBV7-2 with TRBJ1-1; 7 bases map to TRBD1. After removal of 7 bases from V and 5 bases from J, the junction contained 10 bases not matched to a gene. Germline V gene data show CDR1 as SGHTA and CDR2 as FQGNSA. The CDR3 contains 14 residues. The CDR3 DNA reads as TGTGCCAGCACCCCACAGGGGAGAGGGACTGAAGCTTTCTTT. This translates into CASTPQGRGTEAFF.

Regarding this clone: The same CDR3 is also encoded by other DNA sequences in this sample. The rearrangement links TRBV3-1 (or the pseudogene TRBV3-2) to TRBJ1-2, with a possible D match to TRBD1 (6 bases). The CDR3 contains 12 residues. The V gene's germline CDR1 is LGHDT and CDR2 YNNKEL (reference sequence). Trimming removed 5 bases from V and 4 bases from J, with 8 bases in between. The CDR3 here is CASSRGGYGYTF. The CDR3 DNA follows: TGTGCCAGCAGCAGGGGGGGCTATGGCTACACCTTC.

The rearrangement uses TRBV11-1 and TRBJ1-1; tentative D call: TRBD1 (6 bases). With 3 bases removed from V and 3 bases from J, the gap between germline ends came to 11 bases. This CDR3 is 14 amino acids long. CDR1 and CDR2 (germline): SGHAT, FQDESV (reference sequence). CDR3 sequence reads: CASSFLEGDTEAFF. The CDR3 nucleotides are TGTGCCAGCAGCTTTCTCGAGGGGGACACTGAAGCTTTCTTT.

This chain uses TRBV10-3 with TRBJ1-2, with 8 bases that match TRBD1. Germline values: CDR1 ENHRY, CDR2 SYGVKD. This CDR3 is built from 16 residues. V shed 7 bases and J 0 bases; nucleotides not matched to a gene: 10. The CDR3 DNA sequence: TGTGCCATCACCTGGGATGCGACAGGGGCTAACTATGGCTACACCTTC. Its protein is CAITWDATGANYGYTF.

The J gene is TRBJ2-1, the V gene TRBV7-2, with a weak D call TRBD2 (5 bases). V lost 0 bases and J 9 bases, leaving 9 bases between the germline ends. The CDR3 sequence is 13 residues long. Germline CDR1 is SGHTA and CDR2 is FQGNSA. CDR3 amino acids: CASSLALAGEQFF. CDR3 sequence (DNA): TGTGCCAGCAGCTTAGCGCTAGCAGGTGAGCAGTTCTTC.

V and J are TRBV18 and TRBJ1-6, with D possibly being TRBD1 (5 bases). The CDR3 runs to 15 residues. Germline lookup yields CDR1 KGHSH and CDR2 LQKENI. V lost 3 bases and J 7 bases, leaving 13 bases between the germline ends. The CDR3 is CASSPRGTDNSPLHF. In nucleotides, the CDR3 is TGTGCCAGCTCACCTCGCGGGACGGACAATTCACCCCTCCACTTT.

J is TRBJ2-7 and V is TRBV10-3; a weak D match, TRBD1 (5 bases). This CDR3 is 13 amino acids long. Germline V gene data show CDR1 as ENHRY and CDR2 as SYGVKD. V gave up 4 bases and J gave up 3 bases, with 10 bases separating them. The CDR3 protein is CAISGQGDYEQYF. As DNA, the CDR3 is TGTGCCATCAGTGGACAAGGGGACTACGAGCAGTACTTC.

This clone came up a few times. The rearrangement joins TRBV4-1 to TRBJ2-7; no reliable D call. This CDR3 is built from 15 residues. Germline CDR1 is MGHRA and CDR2 is YSYEKL. V lost 0 bases, J lost 7 bases, and 16 bases lay in between. For the CDR3, the DNA is TGCGCCAGCAGCCAAGAATCCTGGCAGGCCCAGGAGCAGTACTTC. This gives the protein CASSQESWQAQEQYF.

V gene TRBV19 combines with J gene TRBJ1-5; no clear D. Germline V CDR1 and CDR2: LNHDA, SQIVND (reference sequence). V lost 2 bases, J lost 5 bases, and 4 bases lay in between. The CDR3 extends over 12 amino acids. CDR3 nucleotides: TGTGCCAGTAGTATACAATATCAGCCCCAGCATTTT. Residues: CASSIQYQPQHF.

This rearrangement joins TRBV5-1 to TRBJ2-1, with 10 bases aligning to TRBD2. The CDR3 has 15 amino acids. CDR1 and CDR2 (germline): SGHRS, YFSETQ. V was clipped by 1 base and J by 9 bases; unmatched bases: 7. The CDR3 sequence is CASSLNSGGTGEQFF. CDR3 coding DNA: TGCGCCAGCAGCTTGAATAGCGGGGGGACGGGTGAGCAGTTCTTC.

The CDR3 region is CASSKETGRDFNTEAFF. CDR3 DNA: TGTGCCAGCAGCAAAGAAACTGGACGGGATTTTAACACTGAAGCTTTCTTT. V gene TRBV27 combines with J gene TRBJ1-1; D unclear. V was clipped by 6 bases and J by 2 bases, with 22 bases between them. Germline loops: CDR1 MNHEY, CDR2 SMNVEV (reference sequence). The CDR3 is made up of 17 amino acids.

This rearrangement joins TRBV5-1 to TRBJ1-1; 11 positions match TRBD1. The germline V gene has CDR1 SGHRS and CDR2 YFSETQ. J gave up 4 bases and V 4 bases, and 9 bases lay outside the gene matches. The CDR3 has 16 amino acids. The CDR3, as DNA: TGCGCCAGCAGCCCCAAAGCCGGGACAGGGGGCACTGAAGCTTTCTTT. Translating gives CASSPKAGTGGTEAFF.

This clone was detected once. The chain couples TRBV5-1 to TRBJ2-1; 11 bases align to TRBD2. CDR1 and CDR2 (germline): SGHRS, YFSETQ. The CDR3 has 17 residues. Germline trimming cut 0 bases from V and 3 bases from J; bases unmatched to any gene: 5. The CDR3 DNA sequence: TGCGCCAGCAGCTTGGGGACTAGCGGGCGAATCTACAATGAGCAGTTCTTC. Its translation is CASSLGTSGRIYNEQFF.

The sample holds one count of this clone. The V call is TRBV5-1, the J call TRBJ1-1; D is unresolved. The length of the CDR3 is 16 residues. Germline values: CDR1 SGHRS, CDR2 YFSETQ. V lost 3 bases and J 2 bases, leaving 17 bases between the germline ends. The CDR3 loop reads CASSSQTTTLNTEAFF. CDR3 DNA sequence: TGCGCCAGCAGCTCCCAGACAACCACCCTAAACACTGAAGCTTTCTTT.

V gene TRBV19 combines with J gene TRBJ2-1; 10 nucleotides align to TRBD1. Per the germline V gene, CDR1 is LNHDA and CDR2 is SQIVND (reference sequence). The CDR3 loop spans 21 amino acids. The V segment lost 3 bases and the J segment 4 bases; nucleotides outside the gene matches: 21. This chain's CDR3 is CASSITSGQGDTLGLYNEQFF. The CDR3, as DNA: TGTGCCAGTAGTATCACAAGCGGACAGGGGGACACTTTGGGCCTGTACAATGAGCAGTTCTTC.

The V gene is TRBV5-1, the J gene TRBJ2-1; 8 nucleotides align to TRBD1. The J segment lost 7 bases and the V segment lost 1 base, leaving 10 bases of the junction unmatched. Germline-derived CDR1 and CDR2 are SGHRS and YFSETQ. This CDR3 is built from 16 residues. CDR3 sequence (DNA): TGCGCCAGCAGCTTGATCGTAAGACAGGGGACGAATGAGCAGTTCTTC. Protein sequence: CASSLIVRQGTNEQFF.

This clone was observed a few times. The chain links TRBV20-1 to TRBJ2-7; D perhaps matches TRBD1 (6 bases). The CDR3 has 14 residues. With 3 bases removed from V and 4 bases from J, the gap between germline ends came to 16 bases. Germline V gene sequence: CDR1 DFQATT, CDR2 SNEGSKA (reference sequence). The CDR3: CSASPDGGVYEQYF. CDR3 nucleotide sequence: TGCAGTGCTAGTCCCGATGGGGGCGTGTACGAGCAGTACTTC.

This clone was recorded once. V usage is TRBV14 and J usage is TRBJ2-3; no definite D call. The CDR3 has 13 amino acids. Germline loops: CDR1 SGHDN, CDR2 FVKESK. Trimming took off 2 bases at V and 5 bases at J, with 8 bases between the two ends. The CDR3 region is CASSQLSGDTQYF. The CDR3, as DNA: TGTGCCAGCAGCCAACTTTCGGGAGATACGCAGTATTTT.

There are a few counts of this clone. This sequence joins TRBV5-4 and TRBJ2-7; 9 nucleotides match TRBD1. Germline V gives CDR1 SGHNT, CDR2 YYREEE (reference sequence). The CDR3 is 15 residues long. After removal of 0 bases from V and 5 bases from J, the junction contained 6 bases not matched to a gene. The CDR3 bases are TGTGCCAGCAGCTTGGAAGGGACAGGGCGCCACGAGCAGTACTTC. It yields the protein CASSLEGTGRHEQYF.

The genes are TRBV7-9 and TRBJ2-2; unclear D gene. Germline CDR1 SEHNR, CDR2 FQNEAQ (reference sequence). The CDR3 has 18 amino acids. Trimming removed 4 bases at V and 4 bases at J, with 22 bases between. The CDR3 sequence: CASSYTPSPRLGTGELFF. As DNA, the CDR3 is TGTGCCAGCAGCTATACCCCCAGTCCTAGGTTAGGCACCGGGGAGCTGTTTTTT.

V gene TRBV6-5 combines with J gene TRBJ2-5; 8 bases match TRBD1. Trimming at V came to 7 bases and at J to 5 bases, leaving 12 bases not matched to a gene. The germline CDR1 and CDR2 sequences are MNHEY and SVGAGI. There are 15 residues in the CDR3. Written as DNA, the CDR3 is TGTGCCAGCACTACAAGTCGGACAGGGCCGGAGACCCAGTACTTC. Protein: CASTTSRTGPETQYF.